This TCR beta chain was sequenced in a study of cytomegalovirus exposure and HLA in healthy donors. For the study at large: The platform used for the approximately 130 validation repertoires matched that of the approximately 620 first-cohort repertoires, a later analysis reported.

Data came from immunoSEQ multiplex PCR; TCRdb stores just in-frame clones and leaves some out. The sample has roughly 150,000 clones; roughly 84% are singletons. Overall study findings and caveats: High specificity and sensitivity for cytomegalovirus status were reported for the classifier. Cytomegalovirus association was assigned to 150 to 200 TCR beta chains. First-cohort TCR clusters tended to co-occur in the approximately 110 validation repertoires, a later analysis found.

Comment on this clone: The antigen is undetermined.

The CDR3 spans 15 residues. Germline CDR1 MNHEY, CDR2 SMNVEV (reference sequence). Trimming stripped 0 bases from V and 2 bases from J, with 10 bases between. Sample: PBMCs. This TCR derives from a man under 40 in good health and CMV-seropositive. The chain combines TRBV27 with TRBJ1-1; D ambiguous. This CDR3 reads CASSLSNGPNTEAFF. The DNA for the CDR3 is TGTGCCAGCAGTTTATCGAACGGTCCCAACACTGAAGCTTTCTTT.